This entry concerns a single TCR beta chain. Germline CDR1 is MNHEY and CDR2 is SVGAGI. Trimming took 6 bases from V and 8 from J, leaving 11 bases between them. CDR3 length equals 12 residues. These data come from a study of blood T cell repertoires in COVID-19. The wider study: PBMCs, B-cell-depleted T cells, or T cells provided the cDNA or gDNA that made up the material.

Profiling relied on immunoSEQ multiplex PCR, and the TCRdb table lists in-frame clones only, not all of them. The sample lists under 450,000 clones; more than 70% were seen once. The chain employs TRBV6-5 and TRBJ2-1; perhaps TRBD2 as D (5 bases). The specimen was PBMCs or T cells enriched from blood (not recorded which). The origin of this receptor is a man aged 30 to 39 who had recovered from COVID-19. CDR3 loop: CASRGTSDEQFF. For the CDR3, the DNA is TGTGCCAGCAGGGGTACTAGTGATGAGCAGTTCTTC.